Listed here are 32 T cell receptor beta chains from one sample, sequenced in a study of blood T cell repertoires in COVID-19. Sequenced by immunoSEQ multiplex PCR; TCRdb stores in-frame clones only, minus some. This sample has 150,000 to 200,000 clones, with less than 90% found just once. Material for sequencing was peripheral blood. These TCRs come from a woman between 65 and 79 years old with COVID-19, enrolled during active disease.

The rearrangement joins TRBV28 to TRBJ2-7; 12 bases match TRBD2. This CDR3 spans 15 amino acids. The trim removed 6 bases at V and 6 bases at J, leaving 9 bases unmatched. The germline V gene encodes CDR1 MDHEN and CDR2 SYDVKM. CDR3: CASRSPSGRASEQYF. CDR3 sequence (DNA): TGTGCCAGCAGATCTCCTAGCGGGAGGGCGTCCGAGCAGTACTTC.

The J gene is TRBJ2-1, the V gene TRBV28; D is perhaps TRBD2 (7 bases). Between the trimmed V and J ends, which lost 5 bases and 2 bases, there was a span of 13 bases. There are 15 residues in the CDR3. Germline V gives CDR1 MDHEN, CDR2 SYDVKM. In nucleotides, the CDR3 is TGTGCCAGCAGTCCCCCGGGGGGCCCCTACAATGAGCAGTTCTTC. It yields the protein CASSPPGGPYNEQFF.

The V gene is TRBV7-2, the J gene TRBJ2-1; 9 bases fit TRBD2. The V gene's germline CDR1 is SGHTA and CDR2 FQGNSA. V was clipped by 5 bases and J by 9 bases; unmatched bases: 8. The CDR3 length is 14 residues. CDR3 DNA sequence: TGTGCCAGCAGCCAAGGACTAGCGTCTGCTGAGCAGTTCTTC. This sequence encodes CASSQGLASAEQFF.

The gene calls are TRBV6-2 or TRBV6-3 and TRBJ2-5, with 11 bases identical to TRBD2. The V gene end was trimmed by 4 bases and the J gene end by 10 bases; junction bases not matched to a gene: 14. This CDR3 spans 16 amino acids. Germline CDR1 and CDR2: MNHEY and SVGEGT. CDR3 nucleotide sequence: TGTGCCAGCAGTTCCCCACGGCTAGCGGGAGGACGGGACCAGTACTTC. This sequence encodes CASSSPRLAGGRDQYF.

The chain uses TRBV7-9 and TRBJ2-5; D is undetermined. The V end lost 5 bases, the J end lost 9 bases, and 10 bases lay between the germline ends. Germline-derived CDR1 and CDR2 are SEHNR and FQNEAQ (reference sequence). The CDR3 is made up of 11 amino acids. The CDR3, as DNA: TGTGCCAGCAGCCCCGGTCGGGCCCAGTACTTC. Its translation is CASSPGRAQYF. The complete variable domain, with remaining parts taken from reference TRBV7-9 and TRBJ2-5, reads DTGVSQNPRHKITKRGQNVTFRCDPISEHNRLYWYRQTLGQGPEFLTYFQNEAQLEKSRLLSDRFSAERPKGSFSTLEIQRTEQGDSAMYLCASSPGRAQYFGPGTRLLVL.

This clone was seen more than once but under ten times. CDR3 sequence: CASRGYTDTQYF. The CDR3 bases are TGTGCCAGCAGGGGGTACACAGATACGCAGTATTTT. This sequence joins TRBV19 and TRBJ2-3; TRBD1 matches 7 bases. With V trimmed by 9 bases and J by 2 bases, 2 bases remained unmatched. This CDR3 has 12 amino acids. Per the germline V gene, CDR1 is LNHDA and CDR2 is SQIVND (reference sequence).

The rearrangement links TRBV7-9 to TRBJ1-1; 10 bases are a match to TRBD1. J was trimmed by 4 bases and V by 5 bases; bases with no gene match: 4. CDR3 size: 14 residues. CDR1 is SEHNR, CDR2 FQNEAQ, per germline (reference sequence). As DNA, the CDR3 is TGTGCCAGCAGCCCAGGACAGGGGGGCACTGAAGCTTTCTTT. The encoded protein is CASSPGQGGTEAFF.

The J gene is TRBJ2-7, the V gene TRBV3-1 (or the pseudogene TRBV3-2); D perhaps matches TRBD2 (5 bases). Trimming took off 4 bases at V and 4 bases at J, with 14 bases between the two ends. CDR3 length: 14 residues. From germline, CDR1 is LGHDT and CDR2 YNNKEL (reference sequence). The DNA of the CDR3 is TGTGCCAGCAGCCTCGGACGGGGAGAGTACGAGCAGTACTTC. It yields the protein CASSLGRGEYEQYF.

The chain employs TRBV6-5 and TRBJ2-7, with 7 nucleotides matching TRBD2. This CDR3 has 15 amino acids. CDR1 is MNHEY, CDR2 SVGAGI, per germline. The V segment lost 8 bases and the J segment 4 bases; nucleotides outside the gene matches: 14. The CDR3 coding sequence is TGTGCCAGCGTGAGTCTTTCGGGGGGAGGGTACGAGCAGTACTTC. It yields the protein CASVSLSGGGYEQYF.

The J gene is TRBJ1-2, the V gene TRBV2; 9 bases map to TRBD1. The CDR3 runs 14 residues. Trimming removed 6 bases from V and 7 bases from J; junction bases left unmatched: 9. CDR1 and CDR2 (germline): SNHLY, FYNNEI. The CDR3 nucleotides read TGTGCCAGCAGAGCGACAACAGGGGGCCCTGGCTACACCTTC. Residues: CASRATTGGPGYTF.

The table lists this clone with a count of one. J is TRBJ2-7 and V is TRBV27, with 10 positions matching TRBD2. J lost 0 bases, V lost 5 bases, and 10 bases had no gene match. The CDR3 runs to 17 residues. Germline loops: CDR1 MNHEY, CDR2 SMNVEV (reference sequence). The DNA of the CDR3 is TGTGCCAGCAGTCAAAAATTCTCTAGCGGGAGCTCCTACGAGCAGTACTTC. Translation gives CASSQKFSSGSSYEQYF.

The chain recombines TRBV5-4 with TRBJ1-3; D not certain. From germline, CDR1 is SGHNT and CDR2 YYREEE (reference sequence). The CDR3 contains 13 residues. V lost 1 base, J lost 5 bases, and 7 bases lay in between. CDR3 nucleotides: TGTGCCAGCAGCTTGTATCAGAGAAACACCATATATTTT. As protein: CASSLYQRNTIYF. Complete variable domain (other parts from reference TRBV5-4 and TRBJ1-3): ETGVTQSPTHLIKTRGQQVTLRCSSQSGHNTVSWYQQALGQGPQFIFQYYREEENGRGNFPPRFSGLQFPNYSSELNVNALELDDSALYLCASSLYQRNTIYFGEGSWLTVV.

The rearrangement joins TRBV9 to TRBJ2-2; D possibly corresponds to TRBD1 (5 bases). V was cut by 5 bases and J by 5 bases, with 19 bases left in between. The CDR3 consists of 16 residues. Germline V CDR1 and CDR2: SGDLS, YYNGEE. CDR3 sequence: CASSGSTGAGTGELFF. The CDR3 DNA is TGTGCCAGCAGTGGCAGCACCGGAGCAGGGACCGGGGAGCTGTTTTTT. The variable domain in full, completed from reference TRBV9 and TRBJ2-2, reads DSGVTQTPKHLITATGQRVTLRCSPRSGDLSVYWYQQSLDQGLQFLIQYYNGEERAKGNILERFSAQQFPDLHSELNLSSLELGDSALYFCASSGSTGAGTGELFFGEGSRLTVL.

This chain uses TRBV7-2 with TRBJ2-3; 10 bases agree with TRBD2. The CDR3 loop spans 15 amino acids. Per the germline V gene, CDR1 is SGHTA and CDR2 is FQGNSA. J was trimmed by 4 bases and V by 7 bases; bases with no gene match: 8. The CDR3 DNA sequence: TGTGCCAGCACTCCCAGCGGGAGGGTCCCAGATACGCAGTATTTT. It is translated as CASTPSGRVPDTQYF.

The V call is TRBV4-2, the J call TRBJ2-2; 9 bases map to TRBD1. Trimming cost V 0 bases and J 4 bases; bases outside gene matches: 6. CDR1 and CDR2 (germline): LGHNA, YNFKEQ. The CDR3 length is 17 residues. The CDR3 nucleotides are TGTGCCAGCAGCCAAGAACAGGGGGCGCGTGGCACCGGGGAGCTGTTTTTT. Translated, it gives CASSQEQGARGTGELFF.

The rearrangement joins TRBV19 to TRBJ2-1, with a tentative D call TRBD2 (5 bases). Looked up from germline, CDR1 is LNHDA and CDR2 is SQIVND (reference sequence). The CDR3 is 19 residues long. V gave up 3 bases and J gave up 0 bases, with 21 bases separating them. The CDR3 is CASSIEGGTTAYSYNEQFF. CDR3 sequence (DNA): TGTGCCAGTAGTATTGAGGGCGGAACGACCGCCTACTCCTACAATGAGCAGTTCTTC.

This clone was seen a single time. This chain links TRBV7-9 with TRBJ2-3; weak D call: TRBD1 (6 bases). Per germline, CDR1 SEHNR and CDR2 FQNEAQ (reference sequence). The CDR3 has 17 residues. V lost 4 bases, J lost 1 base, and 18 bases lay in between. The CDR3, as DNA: TGTGCCAGCAGCTCCGTCAAACAGGGTAGGGGCACAGATACGCAGTATTTT. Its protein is CASSSVKQGRGTDTQYF.

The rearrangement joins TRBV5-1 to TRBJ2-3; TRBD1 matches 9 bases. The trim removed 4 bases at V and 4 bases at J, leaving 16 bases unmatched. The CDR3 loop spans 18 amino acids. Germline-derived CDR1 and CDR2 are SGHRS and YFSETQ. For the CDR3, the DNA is TGCGCCAGCAGCCCGGGACAGGGTATCCGAGGGGGCTCAGATACGCAGTATTTT. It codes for CASSPGQGIRGGSDTQYF.

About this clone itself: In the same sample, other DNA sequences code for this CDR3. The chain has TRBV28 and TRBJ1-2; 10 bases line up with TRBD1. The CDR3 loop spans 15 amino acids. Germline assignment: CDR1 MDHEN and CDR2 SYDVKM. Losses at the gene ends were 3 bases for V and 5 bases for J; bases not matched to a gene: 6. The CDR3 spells CASSLRDRGGYGYTF. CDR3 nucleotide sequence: TGTGCCAGCAGTTTGCGGGACAGGGGCGGGTATGGCTACACCTTC.

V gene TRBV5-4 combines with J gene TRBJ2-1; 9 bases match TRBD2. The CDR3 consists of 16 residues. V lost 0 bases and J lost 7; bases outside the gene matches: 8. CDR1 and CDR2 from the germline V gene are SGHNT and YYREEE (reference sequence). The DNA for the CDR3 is TGTGCCAGCAGCTTGGCCGTGGGCGGGAGGGCGAATGAGCAGTTCTTC. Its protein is CASSLAVGGRANEQFF. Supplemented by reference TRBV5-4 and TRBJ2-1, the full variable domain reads ETGVTQSPTHLIKTRGQQVTLRCSSQSGHNTVSWYQQALGQGPQFIFQYYREEENGRGNFPPRFSGLQFPNYSSELNVNALELDDSALYLCASSLAVGGRANEQFFGPGTRLTVL.

The chain's CDR3 is CASRPGLGQAFF. CDR3 bases: TGTGCCAGCAGACCGGGACTCGGCCAAGCTTTCTTT. V gene TRBV6-5 combines with J gene TRBJ1-1, with D tentatively TRBD1 (5 bases). Germline lookup yields CDR1 MNHEY and CDR2 SVGAGI. V was shortened by 6 bases and J by 9 bases, with 14 bases between the two germline ends. The CDR3 runs 12 residues.

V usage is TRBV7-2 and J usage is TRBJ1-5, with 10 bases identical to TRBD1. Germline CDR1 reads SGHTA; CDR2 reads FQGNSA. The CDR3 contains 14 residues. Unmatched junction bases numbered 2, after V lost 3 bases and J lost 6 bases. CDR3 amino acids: CASSLDRGIQPQHF. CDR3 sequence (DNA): TGTGCCAGCAGCTTGGACAGGGGGATTCAGCCCCAGCATTTT.

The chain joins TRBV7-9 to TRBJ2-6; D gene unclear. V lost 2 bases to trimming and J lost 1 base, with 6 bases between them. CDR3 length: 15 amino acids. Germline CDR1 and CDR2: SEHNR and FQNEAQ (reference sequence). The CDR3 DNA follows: TGTGCCAGCAGCTTACTCGGTTCTGGGGCCAACGTCCTGACTTTC. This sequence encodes CASSLLGSGANVLTF.

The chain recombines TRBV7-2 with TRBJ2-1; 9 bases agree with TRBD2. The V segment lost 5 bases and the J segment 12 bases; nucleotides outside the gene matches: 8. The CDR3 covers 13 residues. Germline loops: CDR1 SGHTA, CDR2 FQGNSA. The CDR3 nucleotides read TGTGCCAGCAGCAATAGACTAGCGGCCGGGCAGTTCTTC. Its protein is CASSNRLAAGQFF.

The CDR3 loop reads CASSLSSGSIYNEQFF. The DNA of the CDR3 is TGTGCCAGCAGCTTGTCGAGCGGGAGTATCTACAATGAGCAGTTCTTC. The chain joins TRBV7-2 to TRBJ2-1; 8 bases align to TRBD2. This CDR3 has 16 residues. Losses at the gene ends were 3 bases for V and 3 bases for J; bases not matched to a gene: 7. In germline, CDR1 is SGHTA, CDR2 FQGNSA.

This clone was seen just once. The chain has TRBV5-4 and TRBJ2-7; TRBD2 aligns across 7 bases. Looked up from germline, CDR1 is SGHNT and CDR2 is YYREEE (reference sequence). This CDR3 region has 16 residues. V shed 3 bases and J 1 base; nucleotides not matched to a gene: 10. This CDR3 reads CASSSGGGIMSYEQYF. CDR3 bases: TGTGCCAGCAGCTCCGGGGGAGGGATCATGTCCTACGAGCAGTACTTC.

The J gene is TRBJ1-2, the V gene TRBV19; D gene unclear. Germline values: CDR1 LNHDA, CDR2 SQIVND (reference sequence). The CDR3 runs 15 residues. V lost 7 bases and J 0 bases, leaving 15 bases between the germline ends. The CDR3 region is CASMRIGEANYGYTF. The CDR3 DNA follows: TGTGCCAGTATGCGAATCGGGGAGGCTAACTATGGCTACACCTTC. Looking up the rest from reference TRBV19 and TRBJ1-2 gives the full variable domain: DGGITQSPKYLFRKEGQNVTLSCEQNLNHDAMYWYRQDPGQGLRLIYYSQIVNDFQKGDIAEGYSVSREKKESFPLTVTSAQKNPTAFYLCASMRIGEANYGYTFGSGTRLTVV.

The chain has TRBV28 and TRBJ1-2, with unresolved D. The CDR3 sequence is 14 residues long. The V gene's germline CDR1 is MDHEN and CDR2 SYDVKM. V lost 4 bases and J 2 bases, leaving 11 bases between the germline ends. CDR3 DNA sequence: TGTGCCAGCAGTTCAGGAACAAACAACTATGGCTACACCTTC. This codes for CASSSGTNNYGYTF.

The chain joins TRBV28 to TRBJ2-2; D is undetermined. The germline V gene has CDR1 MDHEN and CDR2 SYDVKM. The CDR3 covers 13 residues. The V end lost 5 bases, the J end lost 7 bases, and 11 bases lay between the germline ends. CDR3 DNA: TGTGCCAGCAGTGAAGATGGCAGCGGGGAGCTGTTTTTT. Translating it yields CASSEDGSGELFF.

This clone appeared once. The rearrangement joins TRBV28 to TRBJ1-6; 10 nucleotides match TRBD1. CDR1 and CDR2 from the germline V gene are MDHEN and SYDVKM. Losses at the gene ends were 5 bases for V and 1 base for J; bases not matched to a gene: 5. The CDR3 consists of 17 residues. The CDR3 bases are TGTGCCAGCAGTGGGACAGGGGCGGATTCCTATAATTCACCCCTCCACTTT. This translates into CASSGTGADSYNSPLHF.

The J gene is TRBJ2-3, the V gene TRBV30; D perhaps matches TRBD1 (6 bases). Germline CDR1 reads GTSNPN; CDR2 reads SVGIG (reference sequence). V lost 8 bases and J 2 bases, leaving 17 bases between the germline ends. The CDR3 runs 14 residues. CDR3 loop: CARTEQGNTDTQYF. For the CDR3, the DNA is TGTGCCCGCACTGAGCAGGGGAACACAGATACGCAGTATTTT.

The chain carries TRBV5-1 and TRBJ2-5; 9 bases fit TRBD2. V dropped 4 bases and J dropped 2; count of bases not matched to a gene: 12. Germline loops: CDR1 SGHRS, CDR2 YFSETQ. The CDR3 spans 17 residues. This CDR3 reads CASSLGTSRPPQETQYF. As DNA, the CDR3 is TGCGCCAGCAGCCTAGGGACTAGCAGGCCCCCACAAGAGACCCAGTACTTC.